A selection of T cell receptor beta chains follows, all from one sample in a study of control samples from healthy donors and cancer patients. Method: immunoSEQ multiplex PCR; TCRdb's copy keeps in-frame clones and lacks some. The table shows some 13,000 clones, with about 76% occurring only once. What was sequenced was formalin-fixed, paraffin-embedded tissue. The receptors stem from a male donor with melanoma. Each CDR3 is given without its conserved first and last residue. Each record gives: V gene, J gene, CDR3 length, CDR3 protein.

>TRBV19|TRBJ2-3|13
ASSIPSGVSDTQY
>TRBV9|TRBJ1-2|17
ASSVDPYPSGTVDHGYT
>TRBV10-3|TRBJ2-3|16
AIRAPGGPYPSTDTQY
>TRBV7-2|TRBJ1-2|15
ASSLKLGDRAYYGYT
>TRBV7-9|TRBJ1-1|10
ASSLYLTEAF
>TRBV7-2|TRBJ2-5|12
ASSPIPGQETQY
>TRBV29-1|TRBJ2-5|10
SVEGGSGTQY
>TRBV28|TRBJ1-6|13
ASSLFTRGNSPLH
>TRBV2|TRBJ1-2|14
ASGNRRFEDNYGYT
>TRBV19|TRBJ1-5|11
ASGDLSNQPQH
>TRBV4-1|TRBJ2-5|12
ASSLGGAGETQY
>TRBV3-1/TRBV3-2|TRBJ2-7|11
ASSQVGRYEQY
>TRBV28|TRBJ1-1|11
ASIVPGATEAF
>TRBV27|TRBJ2-1|13
ASSEQVLSYNEQF
>TRBV7-9|TRBJ2-5|14
ASSLGPSGDQETQY
>TRBV7-9|TRBJ1-5|15
ASSSLTGGFGNQPQH
>TRBV3-1/TRBV3-2|TRBJ2-5|11
ASSQDLKETQY
>TRBV25-1|TRBJ1-2|11
ASSEYGNYGYT
>TRBV15|TRBJ1-4|14
ATSRGGQVNNEKLF
>TRBV7-7|TRBJ2-2|13
ASSLQGSNTGELF
>TRBV7-2|TRBJ2-1|11
ASSLWAQNEQF
>TRBV9|TRBJ1-2|11
ASSVEGVDGYT
>TRBV5-1|TRBJ2-1|13
ASSVQRGDYNEQF
>TRBV7-2|TRBJ1-1|14
ASSLLGGRVGTEAF
>TRBV28|TRBJ2-1|14
ASSTQRGGRYNEQF
>TRBV27|TRBJ2-5|15
ASSPDLAGVLQETQY
>TRBV12-3/TRBV12-4|TRBJ2-7|11
ASSGRDSYEQY
>TRBV4-1|TRBJ2-5|16
ASSQDRTTGVGAETQY
>TRBV11-2|TRBJ1-1|11
ASIGDRAPEAF
>TRBV2|TRBJ2-1|14
ASSYFTGGFFGEQF
>TRBV7-9|TRBJ2-7|12
ASSPGPPSNEQY
>TRBV9|TRBJ1-3|9
ASSAFDTIY
>TRBV2|TRBJ2-3|11
AREGNETDTQY
>TRBV19|TRBJ2-1|13
ASTPIASGYNEQF
>TRBV18|TRBJ2-2|12
ASSLSQNTGELF